Each of the 12 T cell receptor beta chains below was sequenced from the same sample in a study of cytomegalovirus exposure and HLA in healthy donors. The PCR contained 60 Vbeta and 13 Jbeta primers. This table comes from immunoSEQ multiplex PCR, and its TCRdb copy is limited to in-frame clones, with some not included. The sample contains about 160,000 clones, around 73% of which appear only once. The sample taken for sequencing was PBMCs. These receptors came from a male donor in good health and CMV-seronegative.

CDR3 DNA sequence: TGTGCCAGCAGCACGGGGGGCCGGGGAGAGACCCAGTACTTC. Amino acids: CASSTGGRGETQYF. The rearrangement uses TRBV5-4 and TRBJ2-5, with D tentatively TRBD2 (7 bases). The CDR3 is made up of 14 amino acids. The V end was cut by 4 bases, the J end by 4 bases, with 14 bases between. Germline CDR1 and CDR2: SGHNT and YYREEE (reference sequence).

This chain links TRBV5-1 with TRBJ2-5, with 8 bases lining up with TRBD2. Germline CDR1 SGHRS, CDR2 YFSETQ. The CDR3 runs 15 residues. V was clipped by 4 bases and J by 5 bases; unmatched bases: 10. The CDR3 coding sequence is TGCGCCAGCAGCACGGGGGCGGGGGGCGCGGAGACCCAGTACTTC. Protein sequence: CASSTGAGGAETQYF.

The rearrangement joins TRBV2 to TRBJ1-6; the D is unclear. Trimming pared 2 bases from V and 7 bases from J, leaving 9 bases between. Looked up from germline, CDR1 is SNHLY and CDR2 is FYNNEI. This CDR3 comprises 14 residues. Written as DNA, the CDR3 is TGTGCCAGCAGTGAACAGGTCAGGAATTCACCCCTCCACTTT. It yields the protein CASSEQVRNSPLHF.

J is TRBJ1-1 and V is TRBV7-2; D possibly corresponds to TRBD1 (5 bases). The V end was cut by 5 bases, the J end by 0 bases, with 7 bases between. Germline CDR1 is SGHTA and CDR2 is FQGNSA. The CDR3 is 13 residues long. In nucleotides, the CDR3 is TGTGCCAGCAGCAGGGGCTTGAACACTGAAGCTTTCTTT. Encoded protein: CASSRGLNTEAFF.

About this clone: Other nucleotide sequences from this sample produce the same CDR3. The chain is built from TRBV18 and TRBJ2-5; possible D gene TRBD2, 5 bases. The CDR3 contains 12 residues. Trimming removed 3 bases from V and 5 bases from J, with 7 bases in between. Germline V gives CDR1 KGHSH, CDR2 LQKENI. CDR3 region: CASSPPGETQYF. In DNA, the CDR3 is TGTGCCAGCTCACCTCCGGGGGAGACCCAGTACTTC.

The V and J genes are TRBV18 and TRBJ1-1; D unresolved. V was shortened by 3 bases and J by 9 bases, with 11 bases between the two germline ends. CDR1 is KGHSH and CDR2 is LQKENI in the germline V gene. The CDR3 has 12 residues. CDR3 region: CASSPYAGQAFF. As DNA, the CDR3 is TGTGCCAGCTCACCCTACGCGGGCCAAGCTTTCTTT.

This clone has a single count. The genes are TRBV7-3 and TRBJ2-2; 14 nucleotides match TRBD2. The CDR3 length is 17 residues. CDR1 and CDR2 from the germline V gene are SGHTA and FQGTGA. Trimming took 10 bases from V and 4 from J; bases not matched to a gene: 11. The CDR3 spells CATRLGTSGSSTGELFF. CDR3 coding DNA: TGTGCCACCAGACTTGGGACTAGCGGGAGTAGCACCGGGGAGCTGTTTTTT.

This clone was observed once. V usage is TRBV18 and J usage is TRBJ1-1; D call uncertain. CDR1 is KGHSH and CDR2 is LQKENI in the germline V gene. The V gene lost 3 bases and the J gene lost 3 bases, with 11 bases spanning the gap. The CDR3 consists of 14 residues. The CDR3 DNA reads as TGTGCCAGCTCACCCCAGGAGGGAGACACTGAAGCTTTCTTT. Translated, it gives CASSPQEGDTEAFF.

The chain combines TRBV6-5 with TRBJ1-5; D unclear. The CDR3 loop spans 15 amino acids. Per the germline V gene, CDR1 is MNHEY and CDR2 is SVGAGI. Trimming cost V 0 bases and J 1 base, with 7 bases left between them. The CDR3 region is CASSYSSISNQPQHF. The CDR3 DNA follows: TGTGCCAGCAGTTACTCGAGCATCAGCAATCAGCCCCAGCATTTT.

The chain carries TRBV7-8 and TRBJ2-5, with TRBD1 matching over 7 bases. CDR1 and CDR2 (germline): SGHVS, FQNEAQ. The V gene end was trimmed by 0 bases and the J gene end by 6 bases; junction bases not matched to a gene: 10. The CDR3 extends over 16 amino acids. CDR3 sequence reads: CASSLAVGEGAKTQYF. CDR3 DNA: TGTGCCAGCAGCTTAGCGGTAGGAGAGGGGGCAAAGACCCAGTACTTC.

This chain uses TRBV5-1 with TRBJ2-7, with TRBD2 identical over 7 bases. Germline lookup yields CDR1 SGHRS and CDR2 YFSETQ. With V trimmed by 3 bases and J by 6 bases, 6 bases remained unmatched. This CDR3 spans 13 amino acids. The CDR3 DNA follows: TGCGCCAGCAGCTCCGGGGGGACGTTCGAGCAGTACTTC. This encodes CASSSGGTFEQYF.

The chain carries TRBV7-2 and TRBJ1-1, with D possibly TRBD1 on 6 matching bases. CDR3 length: 13 amino acids. Trimming removed 4 bases from V and 7 bases from J, with 13 bases in between. Germline values: CDR1 SGHTA, CDR2 FQGNSA. DNA of the CDR3: TGTGCCAGCAGCTGGGACAAGAAATATGAAGCTTTCTTT. Its translation is CASSWDKKYEAFF.